This T cell receptor beta chain was identified during a study of control samples from healthy donors and cancer patients. Produced via immunoSEQ multiplex PCR; TCRdb's table is partial and in-frame only. The top ten clones hold 2% to 2.5% of a sample with fewer than 95,000 clones, about 83% of them seen once. Germline V gene lookup returns CDR1 SEHNR and CDR2 FQNEAQ (reference sequence). Trimming left V 5 bases short and J 0 bases short, with 7 bases between. This CDR3 is 13 amino acids long. The sequencing input was blood. The chain employs TRBV7-9 and TRBJ1-2; D unclear. The clonotype originates from a woman in her forties in good health. The CDR3 spells CASSLRPNYGYTF. The CDR3 nucleotides read TGTGCCAGCAGCCTCCGGCCTAACTATGGCTACACCTTC. Full variable domain (remainder filled in from reference TRBV7-9 and TRBJ1-2): DTGVSQNPRHKITKRGQNVTFRCDPISEHNRLYWYRQTLGQGPEFLTYFQNEAQLEKSRLLSDRFSAERPKGSFSTLEIQRTEQGDSAMYLCASSLRPNYGYTFGSGTRLTVV.